These T cell receptor beta chains were read from a single sample in a study of blood T cell repertoires in COVID-19. Data came from immunoSEQ multiplex PCR; TCRdb stores just in-frame clones and leaves some out. The table has roughly 200,000 clones, about 87% seen once. The source material was peripheral blood. The receptors originated from a man aged 60 to 75 with acute or convalescent COVID-19. CDR3s include the opening cysteine and the closing phenylalanine or tryptophan. The D gene is left open where the match is weak. Clone size is stated in some rows and not others, as once, few, many or a class when expanded.

V gene: TRBV5-1; clone size: -; J gene: TRBJ2-7; D gene: -; CDR3 DNA: TGCGCCAGCAGCTTCCATGTGGACAAAGGGGACTACGAGCAGTACTTC; CDR3 protein: CASSFHVDKGDYEQYF
V gene: TRBV27; clone size: few; J gene: TRBJ1-5; D gene: -; CDR3 DNA: TGTGCCAGCAGTTCACAGGTTCATCAGCCCCAGCATTTT; CDR3 protein: CASSSQVHQPQHF
V gene: TRBV6-5; clone size: -; J gene: TRBJ2-7; D gene: TRBD1; CDR3 DNA: TGTGCCAGCAGTCTGGGGACAGGGCCCTACGAGCAGTACTTC; CDR3 protein: CASSLGTGPYEQYF
V gene: TRBV11-2; clone size: few; J gene: TRBJ2-7; D gene: -; CDR3 DNA: TGTGCCAGCACCATGGGACTGCTGCAGTACTTC; CDR3 protein: CASTMGLLQYF
V gene: TRBV5-5; clone size: -; J gene: TRBJ2-7; D gene: TRBD1; CDR3 DNA: TGTGCCAGCAGCTTGCTACCGACAGGGGGGAATTCCTACGAGCAGTACTTC; CDR3 protein: CASSLLPTGGNSYEQYF
V gene: TRBV18; clone size: -; J gene: TRBJ1-5; D gene: -; CDR3 DNA: TGTGCCAGCTCACCATTTTCGAGTCCAGGCCAGCCCCAGCATTTT; CDR3 protein: CASSPFSSPGQPQHF
V gene: TRBV29-1; clone size: -; J gene: TRBJ1-5; D gene: -; CDR3 DNA: TGCAGCGTTGAAGGAGACAATCAGCCCCAGCATTTT; CDR3 protein: CSVEGDNQPQHF
V gene: TRBV6-1; clone size: -; J gene: TRBJ2-7; D gene: -; CDR3 DNA: TGTGCCAGCAGTGAAGGGGCGTACGAGCAGTACTTC; CDR3 protein: CASSEGAYEQYF
V gene: TRBV19; clone size: -; J gene: TRBJ1-6; D gene: -; CDR3 DNA: TGTGCCAGTATGGCAGGGGTGAATAATTCACCCCTCCACTTT; CDR3 protein: CASMAGVNNSPLHF
V gene: TRBV28; clone size: -; J gene: TRBJ1-2; D gene: TRBD1; CDR3 DNA: TGTGCCAGCACTTTTGTCCCGGCAGACAGGGTATATGGCTACACCTTC; CDR3 protein: CASTFVPADRVYGYTF
V gene: TRBV19; clone size: few; J gene: TRBJ1-2; D gene: -; CDR3 DNA: TGTGCCAGTAGTCCCCCTGGGGGCATCGGCTACACCTTC; CDR3 protein: CASSPPGGIGYTF
V gene: TRBV9; clone size: -; J gene: TRBJ2-5; D gene: TRBD2; CDR3 DNA: TGTGCCAGCAGCCCGGGGGGGGGTGACCAAGAGACCCAGTACTTC; CDR3 protein: CASSPGGGDQETQYF
V gene: TRBV3-1/TRBV3-2; clone size: -; J gene: TRBJ2-7; D gene: TRBD1; CDR3 DNA: TGTGCCAGCAGCGCTCCCGGGACAGGGACCTACGAGCAGTACTTC; CDR3 protein: CASSAPGTGTYEQYF
V gene: TRBV6-2/TRBV6-3; clone size: -; J gene: TRBJ1-1; D gene: TRBD1; CDR3 DNA: TGTGCCAGCAGTACACACGGGACAGGGGGGTTTGGAGCTTTCTTT; CDR3 protein: CASSTHGTGGFGAFF
V gene: TRBV7-3; clone size: -; J gene: TRBJ2-3; D gene: -; CDR3 DNA: TGTGCCAGCAGCCAGTCGGGAGTAGATACGCAGTATTTT; CDR3 protein: CASSQSGVDTQYF
V gene: TRBV28; clone size: -; J gene: TRBJ1-3; D gene: -; CDR3 DNA: TGTGCCAGCAAGACCTTGTCAGGGCGAGCTGGAAACACCATATATTTT; CDR3 protein: CASKTLSGRAGNTIYF
V gene: TRBV7-6; clone size: -; J gene: TRBJ2-6; D gene: -; CDR3 DNA: TGTGCCAGCGGGGGCATTTCTGGGGCCAACGTCCTGACTTTC; CDR3 protein: CASGGISGANVLTF
V gene: TRBV5-6; clone size: -; J gene: TRBJ1-2; D gene: TRBD1; CDR3 DNA: TGTGCCAGCAGCCCTGACAGGGGTTTGGGCTATGGCTACACCTTC; CDR3 protein: CASSPDRGLGYGYTF
V gene: TRBV7-3; clone size: -; J gene: TRBJ1-1; D gene: -; CDR3 DNA: TGTGCCAGCAGCCAAGCGGCGCGGAACACTGAAGCTTTCTTT; CDR3 protein: CASSQAARNTEAFF
V gene: TRBV6-2/TRBV6-3; clone size: -; J gene: TRBJ1-2; D gene: -; CDR3 DNA: TGTGCCAGCAGTTACTCCTGGGCAGGGCTGGACTATGGCTACACCTTC; CDR3 protein: CASSYSWAGLDYGYTF
V gene: TRBV6-5; clone size: -; J gene: TRBJ1-4; D gene: -; CDR3 DNA: TGTGCCAGCAGTTACTCCTGGGCCGGGAACGGTGAAAAACTGTTTTTT; CDR3 protein: CASSYSWAGNGEKLFF
V gene: TRBV12-3/TRBV12-4; clone size: -; J gene: TRBJ1-1; D gene: -; CDR3 DNA: TGTGCCAGCAGCCTAACAGGGAACACTGAAGCTTTCTTT; CDR3 protein: CASSLTGNTEAFF
V gene: TRBV6-5; clone size: -; J gene: TRBJ2-3; D gene: -; CDR3 DNA: TGTGCCAGCGGTCCACTAGGACAGCTCACAGATACGCAGTATTTT; CDR3 protein: CASGPLGQLTDTQYF